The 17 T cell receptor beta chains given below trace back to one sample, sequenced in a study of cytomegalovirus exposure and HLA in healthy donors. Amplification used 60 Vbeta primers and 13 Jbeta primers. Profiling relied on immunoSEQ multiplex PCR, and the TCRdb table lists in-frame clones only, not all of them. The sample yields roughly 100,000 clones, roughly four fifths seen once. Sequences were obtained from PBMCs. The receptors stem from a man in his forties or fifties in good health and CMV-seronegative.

This chain's CDR3 is CASSDRDTQYF. Here the CDR3 DNA reads TGTGCCAGCAGTGACAGAGATACGCAGTATTTT. This chain joins TRBV27 and TRBJ2-3, with D tentatively TRBD1 (5 bases). V shed 5 bases and J shed 5 bases, with 5 bases lying between them. The V gene's germline CDR1 is MNHEY and CDR2 SMNVEV (reference sequence). The CDR3 length is 11 residues.

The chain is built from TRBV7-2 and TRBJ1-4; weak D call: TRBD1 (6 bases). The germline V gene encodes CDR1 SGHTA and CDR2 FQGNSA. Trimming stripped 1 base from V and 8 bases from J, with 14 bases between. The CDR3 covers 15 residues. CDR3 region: CASSLDPGEGEKLFF. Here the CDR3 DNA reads TGTGCCAGCAGCTTAGACCCAGGGGAGGGAGAAAAACTGTTTTTT.

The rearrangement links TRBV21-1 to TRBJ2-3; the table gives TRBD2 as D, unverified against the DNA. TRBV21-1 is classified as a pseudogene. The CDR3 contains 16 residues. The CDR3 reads CASSKVGGACTDTQYF. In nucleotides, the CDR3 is TGTGCCAGCAGCAAAGTCGGGGGGGCCTGCACAGATACGCAGTATTTT.

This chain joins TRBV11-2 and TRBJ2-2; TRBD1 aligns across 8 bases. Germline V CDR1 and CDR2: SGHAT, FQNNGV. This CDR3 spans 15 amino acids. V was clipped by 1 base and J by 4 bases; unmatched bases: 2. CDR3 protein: CASSLAGQATGELFF. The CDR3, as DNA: TGTGCCAGCAGCTTAGCGGGACAGGCCACCGGGGAGCTGTTTTTT. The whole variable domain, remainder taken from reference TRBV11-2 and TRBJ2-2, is EAGVAQSPRYKIIEKRQSVAFWCNPISGHATLYWYQQILGQGPKLLIQFQNNGVVDDSQLPKDRFSAERLKGVDSTLKIQPAKLEDSAVYLCASSLAGQATGELFFGEGSRLTVL.

CDR3 sequence reads: CASSGRVQSYGYTF. The CDR3 DNA reads as TGTGCCAGCAGTGGGAGGGTTCAAAGCTATGGCTACACCTTC. The chain joins TRBV6-1 to TRBJ1-2; the D is unclear. This CDR3 region has 14 residues. Trimming took 4 bases from V and 4 from J, leaving 13 bases between them. In germline, CDR1 is MNHNS, CDR2 SASEGT.

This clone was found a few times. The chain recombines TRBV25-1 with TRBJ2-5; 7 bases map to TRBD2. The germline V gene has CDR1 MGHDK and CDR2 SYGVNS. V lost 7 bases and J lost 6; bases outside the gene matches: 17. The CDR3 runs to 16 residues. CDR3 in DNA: TGTGCCAGCACCCGAAGGGGACTAAAGGATCTACAGACCCAGTACTTC. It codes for CASTRRGLKDLQTQYF. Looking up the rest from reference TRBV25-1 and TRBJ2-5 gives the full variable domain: EADIYQTPRYLVIGTGKKITLECSQTMGHDKMYWYQQDPGMELHLIHYSYGVNSTEKGDLSSESTVSRIRTEHFPLTLESARPSHTSQYLCASTRRGLKDLQTQYFGPGTRLLVL.

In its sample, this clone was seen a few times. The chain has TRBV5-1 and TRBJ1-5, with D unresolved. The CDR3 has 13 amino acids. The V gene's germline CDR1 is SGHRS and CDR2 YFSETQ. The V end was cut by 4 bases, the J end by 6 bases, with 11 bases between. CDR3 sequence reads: CASSLMAGQPQHF. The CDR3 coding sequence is TGCGCCAGCAGCCTAATGGCGGGTCAGCCCCAGCATTTT.

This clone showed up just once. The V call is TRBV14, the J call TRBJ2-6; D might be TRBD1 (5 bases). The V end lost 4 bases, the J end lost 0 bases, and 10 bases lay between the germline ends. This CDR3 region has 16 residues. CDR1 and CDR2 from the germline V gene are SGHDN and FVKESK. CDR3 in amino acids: CASSRAGISGANVLTF. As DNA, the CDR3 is TGTGCCAGCAGCCGAGCAGGGATCTCTGGGGCCAACGTCCTGACTTTC. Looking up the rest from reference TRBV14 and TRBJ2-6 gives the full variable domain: EAGVTQFPSHSVIEKGQTVTLRCDPISGHDNLYWYRRVMGKEIKFLLHFVKESKQDESGMPNNRFLAERTGGTYSTLKVQPAELEDSGVYFCASSRAGISGANVLTFGAGSRLTVL.

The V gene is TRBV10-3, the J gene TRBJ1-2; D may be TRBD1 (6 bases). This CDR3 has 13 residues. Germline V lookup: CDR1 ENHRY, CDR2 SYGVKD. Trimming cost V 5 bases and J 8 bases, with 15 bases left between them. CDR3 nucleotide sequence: TGTGCCATCAGTTTACAGGGTGGGGACGGCTACACCTTC. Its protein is CAISLQGGDGYTF.

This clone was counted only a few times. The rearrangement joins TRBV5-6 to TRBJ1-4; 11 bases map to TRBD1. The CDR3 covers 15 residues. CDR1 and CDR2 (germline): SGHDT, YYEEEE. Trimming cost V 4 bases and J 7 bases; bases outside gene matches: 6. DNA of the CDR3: TGTGCCAGCAGCACCGCCGGGACAGGGGGTGAAAAACTGTTTTTT. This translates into CASSTAGTGGEKLFF.

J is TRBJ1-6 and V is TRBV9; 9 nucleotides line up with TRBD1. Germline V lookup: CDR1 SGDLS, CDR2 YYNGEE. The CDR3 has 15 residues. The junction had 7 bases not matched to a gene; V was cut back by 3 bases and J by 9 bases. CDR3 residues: CASSERTGEFSPLHF. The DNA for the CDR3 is TGTGCCAGCAGCGAGAGGACAGGGGAATTTTCACCCCTCCACTTT.

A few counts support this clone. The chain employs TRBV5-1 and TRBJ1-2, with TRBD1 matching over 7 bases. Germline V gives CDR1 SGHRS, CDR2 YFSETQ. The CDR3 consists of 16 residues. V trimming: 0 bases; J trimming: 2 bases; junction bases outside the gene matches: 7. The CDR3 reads CASSLEIGGANYGYTF. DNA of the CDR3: TGCGCCAGCAGCTTGGAAATAGGGGGCGCAAACTATGGCTACACCTTC.

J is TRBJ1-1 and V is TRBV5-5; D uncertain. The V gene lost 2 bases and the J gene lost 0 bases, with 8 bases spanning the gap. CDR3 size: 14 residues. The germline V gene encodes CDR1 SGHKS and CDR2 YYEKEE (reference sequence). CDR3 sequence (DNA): TGTGCCAGCAGCTTCGGACTTATGAACACTGAAGCTTTCTTT. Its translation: CASSFGLMNTEAFF.

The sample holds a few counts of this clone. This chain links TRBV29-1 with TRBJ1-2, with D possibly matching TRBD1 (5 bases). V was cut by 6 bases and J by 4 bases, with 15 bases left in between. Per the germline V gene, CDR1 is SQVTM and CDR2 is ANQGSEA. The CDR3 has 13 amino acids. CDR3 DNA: TGCAGCGTCCGTTGGACAAGCCGCTATGGCTACACCTTC. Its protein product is CSVRWTSRYGYTF.

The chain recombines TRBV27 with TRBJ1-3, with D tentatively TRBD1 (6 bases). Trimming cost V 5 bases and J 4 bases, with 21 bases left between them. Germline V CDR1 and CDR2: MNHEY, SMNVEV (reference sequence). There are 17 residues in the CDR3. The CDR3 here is CASSPGGPSLRGNTIYF. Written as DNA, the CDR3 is TGTGCCAGCAGTCCGGGGGGCCCTAGTTTAAGAGGAAACACCATATATTTT.

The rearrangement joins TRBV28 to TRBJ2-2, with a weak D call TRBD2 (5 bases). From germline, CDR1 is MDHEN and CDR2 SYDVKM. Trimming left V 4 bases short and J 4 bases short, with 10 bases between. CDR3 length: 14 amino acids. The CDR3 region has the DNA TGTGCCAGCAGTTCGGTCGGGATCACCGGGGAGCTGTTTTTT. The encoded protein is CASSSVGITGELFF.

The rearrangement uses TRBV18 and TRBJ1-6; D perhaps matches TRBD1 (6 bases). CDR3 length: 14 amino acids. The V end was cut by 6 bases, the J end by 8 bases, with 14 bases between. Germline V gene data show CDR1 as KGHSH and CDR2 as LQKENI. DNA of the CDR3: TGTGCCAGCTCCCCCACAGGGTACGATTCACCCCTCCACTTT. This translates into CASSPTGYDSPLHF.